Following are 9 T cell receptor beta chains from one sample sequenced in a study of blood T cells in healthy people across ages. A second 7 to 11 cycle PCR used barcoded and J-beta primers. In TCRdb, the 5' RACE reads were re-called with MiXCR into one record per CDR3 protein. Of 750,000 to 850,000 distinct CDR3 sequences listed, approximately 25% are singletons. These data are also associated with another study on T cells of mothers and their children.

Sequencing was carried out using blood. The origin of the receptors is a boy younger than 18 in good health.

This clonotype has just a few counts. CDR3 sequence: CSAPDGAYGYTF. CDR3 coding DNA: TGCAGTGCGCCCGATGGGGCCTATGGCTACACCTTC. The gene calls are TRBV20-1 and TRBJ1-2; possibly TRBD1 for D (5 bases). The V gene's germline CDR1 is DFQATT and CDR2 SNEGSKA (reference sequence). This CDR3 is 12 amino acids long. The germline V and J ends were trimmed by 6 bases and 4 bases, with 12 bases remaining between them.

The genes are TRBV20-1 and TRBJ2-3; D might be TRBD2 (5 bases). Germline loops: CDR1 DFQATT, CDR2 SNEGSKA (reference sequence). This CDR3 is 13 amino acids long. Trimming stripped 6 bases from V and 8 bases from J, with 18 bases between. This CDR3 is CSARPRAEVTQYF. CDR3 coding DNA: TGCAGTGCCCGACCGAGGGCCGAGGTTACGCAGTATTTT.

There are a few counts of this clonotype. J is TRBJ2-5 and V is TRBV4-3, with a weak D call TRBD2 (5 bases). The J call is doubtful: the DNA matches TRBJ2-1 better. The CDR3 has 16 amino acids. CDR1 LGHNA and CDR2 YSLEER come from the germline V gene. CDR3 bases: TGCGCCAGCAGCCAAACGGGCCGGGGAGCCTACAATGAGCAGTTCTTC. Protein: CASSQTGRGAYNEQFF.

The chain uses TRBV3-1 and TRBJ2-7; 10 bases fit TRBD2. The length of the CDR3 is 17 residues. Germline V gene lookup returns CDR1 LGHDT and CDR2 YNNKEL (reference sequence). Germline trimming cut 2 bases from V and 0 bases from J; bases unmatched to any gene: 7. The CDR3 protein is CASSQSLAGANSYEQYF. CDR3 coding DNA: TGTGCCAGCAGCCAAAGCCTAGCGGGGGCCAACTCCTACGAGCAGTACTTC.

V gene TRBV7-2 combines with J gene TRBJ2-5; D is uncertain. The J call may be incorrect, as the DNA end agrees better with TRBJ2-7. Germline V CDR1 and CDR2: SGHTA, FQGNSA. CDR3 length: 12 residues. Here the CDR3 reads CASSFPGYEQYF. CDR3 coding DNA: TGTGCCAGCAGCTTCCCGGGCTACGAGCAGTACTTC.

This clonotype appeared a few times. The chain couples TRBV28 to TRBJ2-3, with D perhaps being TRBD1 or TRBD2 (5 bases each). CDR1 is MDHEN, CDR2 SYDVKM, per germline. The CDR3 extends over 13 amino acids. The V end was cut by 7 bases, the J end by 2 bases, with 10 bases between. The CDR3 DNA reads as TGTGCCAGCATCGGGGCTAACACAGATACGCAGTATTTT. It codes for CASIGANTDTQYF.

This clonotype showed up just a few times. The chain uses TRBV13 and TRBJ2-1; 10 positions match TRBD2. The CDR3 spans 18 residues. V lost 3 bases, J lost 5 bases, and 13 bases stayed unmatched. CDR1 and CDR2 from the germline V gene are PRHDT and FYEKMQ (reference sequence). The CDR3 DNA is TGTGCCAGCAGCTTTTGGGGGCCCGGGACTAGCGATGACAATGAGCAGTTCTTC. Residues: CASSFWGPGTSDDNEQFF.

The chain joins TRBV7-2 to TRBJ1-2, with D uncertain. The germline V gene has CDR1 SGHTA and CDR2 FQGNSA. The CDR3 extends over 11 amino acids. With 3 bases removed from V and 6 bases from J, the gap between germline ends came to 5 bases. CDR3 sequence reads: CASSFQDGYTF. The CDR3 DNA is TGTGCCAGCAGCTTCCAGGATGGCTACACCTTC. Combining the CDR3 with reference TRBV7-2 and TRBJ1-2 gives the whole variable domain GAGVSQSPSNKVTEKGKDVELRCDPISGHTALYWYRQSLGQGLEFLIYFQGNSAPDKSGLPSDRFSAERTGGSVSTLTIQRTQQEDSAVYLCASSFQDGYTFGSGTRLTVV.

J is TRBJ2-5 and V is TRBV5-1, with D maybe TRBD2 (5 bases). V was shortened by 0 bases and J by 2 bases, with 17 bases between the two germline ends. The CDR3 runs to 17 residues. The germline V gene has CDR1 SGHRS and CDR2 YFSETQ. CDR3 loop: CASSLVRAGGTQETQYF. CDR3 in DNA: TGCGCCAGCAGCTTGGTTCGGGCGGGCGGAACTCAAGAGACCCAGTACTTC.